Below, 12 T cell receptor beta chains from the same sample are listed, as sequenced in a study of OX40 agonist ivuxolimab in advanced cancers. Some clones are missing from TCRdb's copy, which holds only in-frame ones; the method was immunoSEQ multiplex PCR. The sample holds 70,000 to 85,000 clones; about nine tenths are singletons and the top ten take 1.3%. The sample was CD4+ or CD8+ T cells sorted from blood, taken in a trial of the OX40 agonist ivuxolimab. These receptors all stem from an adult with an advanced solid tumor such as melanoma, head and neck, liver or kidney cancer.

Concerning this clone itself: This specimen includes other DNA sequences encoding the same CDR3. The chain links TRBV18 to TRBJ2-5; D not resolved. The CDR3 has 13 amino acids. Germline values: CDR1 KGHSH, CDR2 LQKENI. V gave up 6 bases and J gave up 2 bases, with 10 bases separating them. The CDR3: CASSREVQETQYF. The CDR3 bases are TGTGCCAGCTCCCGAGAAGTGCAAGAGACCCAGTACTTC.

The chain carries TRBV19 and TRBJ1-2, with TRBD1 matching 8 bases. With 5 bases clipped from V and 7 bases from J, the junction kept 3 bases outside the gene matches. The length of the CDR3 is 12 residues. CDR1 is LNHDA and CDR2 is SQIVND in the germline V gene (reference sequence). The CDR3 region is CASSRTGSGYTF. The CDR3 DNA sequence: TGTGCCAGTAGTCGGACAGGGAGTGGCTACACCTTC.

This clone is a singleton in its sample. The rearrangement links TRBV4-2 to TRBJ1-5; D not resolved. Germline V gene lookup returns CDR1 LGHNA and CDR2 YNFKEQ. The CDR3 covers 12 residues. Trimming pared 6 bases from V and 6 bases from J, leaving 9 bases between. The CDR3 bases are TGTGCCAGCAGAAAGGGCGGTCAGCCCCAGCATTTT. This encodes CASRKGGQPQHF.

This chain joins TRBV14 and TRBJ1-2; the D is unclear. The germline CDR1 and CDR2 sequences are SGHDN and FVKESK. CDR3 length: 12 residues. Trimming removed 0 bases from V and 14 bases from J, with 13 bases in between. CDR3 sequence (DNA): TGTGCCAGCAGCCAAGATTTCCGGGGTAGGACCTTC. As protein: CASSQDFRGRTF.

The chain carries TRBV28 and TRBJ2-3; D not resolved. The germline gives CDR1 MDHEN, CDR2 SYDVKM. There are 16 residues in the CDR3. The germline V and J ends were trimmed by 5 bases and 0 bases, with 15 bases remaining between them. The CDR3, as DNA: TGTGCCAGCAGTCCAAGTGTCCGCGGTAGCACAGATACGCAGTATTTT. Its protein product is CASSPSVRGSTDTQYF.

CDR3 protein: CASSETGTATYEQYF. CDR3 sequence (DNA): TGCGCCAGCAGCGAAACCGGGACAGCGACCTACGAGCAGTACTTC. J is TRBJ2-7 and V is TRBV5-1; 7 nucleotides match TRBD1. This CDR3 is built from 15 residues. Unmatched junction bases numbered 9, after V lost 4 bases and J lost 2 bases. Germline CDR1 SGHRS, CDR2 YFSETQ.

This chain joins TRBV5-1 and TRBJ2-5, with D unresolved. The CDR3 is 13 residues long. V lost 2 bases, J lost 2 bases, and 7 bases lay in between. Germline V gene data show CDR1 as SGHRS and CDR2 as YFSETQ. CDR3 nucleotides: TGCGCCAGCAGCTTTGGTGTGCAAGAGACCCAGTACTTC. Protein: CASSFGVQETQYF.

The chain couples TRBV7-9 to TRBJ2-5; D gene ambiguous. V shed 5 bases and J shed 5 bases, with 12 bases lying between them. CDR3 length equals 13 residues. Germline V gene data show CDR1 as SEHNR and CDR2 as FQNEAQ (reference sequence). The CDR3: CASSPPGVETQYF. The DNA of the CDR3 is TGTGCCAGCAGCCCGCCGGGTGTTGAGACCCAGTACTTC.

The J gene is TRBJ1-1, the V gene TRBV6-5; no reliable D call. This CDR3 has 15 residues. CDR1 MNHEY and CDR2 SVGAGI come from the germline V gene. The V gene lost 2 bases and the J gene lost 3 bases, with 13 bases spanning the gap. In DNA, the CDR3 is TGTGCCAGCAGTTACGGCGCGAGGTTGGACACTGAAGCTTTCTTT. This encodes CASSYGARLDTEAFF.

The V call is TRBV23-1, the J call TRBJ2-1; the D gene is possibly TRBD1 (5 bases). TRBV23-1 is an ORF; its function is uncertain. Trimming left V 0 bases short and J 1 base short, with 10 bases between. This CDR3 has 16 residues. The CDR3 sequence: CASSQSGRVSYNEQFF. The CDR3 nucleotides read TGCGCCAGCAGTCAATCTGGCAGGGTATCCTACAATGAGCAGTTCTTC.

The V and J genes are TRBV2 and TRBJ2-7; 7 bases map to TRBD2. The CDR3 length is 12 residues. Trimming took 6 bases from V and 1 from J; bases not matched to a gene: 0. From germline, CDR1 is SNHLY and CDR2 FYNNEI. The CDR3 coding sequence is TGTGCCAGCAGGGGAGGGTCCTACGAGCAGTACTTC. Translating it yields CASRGGSYEQYF.

The chain recombines TRBV5-4 with TRBJ2-1, with TRBD2 identical over 14 bases. Per the germline V gene, CDR1 is SGHNT and CDR2 is YYREEE (reference sequence). V lost 3 bases and J lost 4; bases outside the gene matches: 3. This CDR3 comprises 16 residues. The CDR3 DNA sequence: TGTGCCAGCAGCTCCCGACTAGCGGGAGGGTACAATGAGCAGTTCTTC. Protein product: CASSSRLAGGYNEQFF. Based on the CDR3 plus reference TRBV5-4 and TRBJ2-1, the full variable domain is ETGVTQSPTHLIKTRGQQVTLRCSSQSGHNTVSWYQQALGQGPQFIFQYYREEENGRGNFPPRFSGLQFPNYSSELNVNALELDDSALYLCASSSRLAGGYNEQFFGPGTRLTVL.